This T cell receptor (beta chain) originates from a study of T cell changes during pregnancy in multiple sclerosis. V was clipped by 4 bases and J by 3 bases, with 17 bases between them. Germline CDR1 reads SGHNT; CDR2 reads YYREEE (reference sequence). This CDR3 is built from 15 residues. Assay used: immunoSEQ multiplex PCR; TCRdb lists only in-frame clones, some missing. Of more than 55,000 clones in the sample, roughly 91% were seen once. The TCR sequence derives from a female donor in good health, enrolled as a control in a pregnancy study. Sequenced material: peripheral blood, taken in the third trimester of pregnancy. The chain joins TRBV5-4 to TRBJ2-7; possibly TRBD2 for D (6 bases). Here the CDR3 DNA reads TGTGCCAGCAGCGGAGGGACGGCCTTCGTCTACGAGCAGTACTTC. Amino acid sequence: CASSGGTAFVYEQYF. The variable domain in full, completed from reference TRBV5-4 and TRBJ2-7, reads ETGVTQSPTHLIKTRGQQVTLRCSSQSGHNTVSWYQQALGQGPQFIFQYYREEENGRGNFPPRFSGLQFPNYSSELNVNALELDDSALYLCASSGGTAFVYEQYFGPGTRLTVT.